This TCR beta chain comes out of a study of cytomegalovirus exposure and HLA in healthy donors (dated by TCRdb to about 2017). General notes on the study: According to a later analysis, the approximately 120 validation repertoires were produced on the same platform as the approximately 620 repertoires of the first cohort. High-throughput TCR immunosequencing, statistical association of individual TCRs with disease status, and machine learning were combined to predict cytomegalovirus infection status. The study aimed to test whether signatures of past pathogen exposure could be identified by cataloging public T cell receptors. Besides the first cohort of roughly 640 subjects, a separate validation cohort made up of around 120 different subjects was used. What the research found in general, with its limitations: While some public TCRs were present in many individuals, most TCR sequences turned up only very rarely across donors. The classifier was reported to diagnose cytomegalovirus status with high specificity and sensitivity in both the original and validation cohorts. A total of about 150 TCR beta chains were listed by the study as associated with cytomegalovirus. The authors suggested that the approach could potentially be extended to other disease states and immunological phenotypes. The validation cohort had no HLA typing available for a later analysis, so co-occurrence within that cohort was assessed over all 130 or so repertoires. A few of the identified cytomegalovirus-associated TCR beta chains were confirmed in vitro to be specific for cytomegalovirus antigens. Subsequent analysis determined that TCRs grouped into clusters in the first cohort also showed a tendency toward co-occurrence across the 120 or so validation repertoires, and approximately 94% of cluster scores exceeded 0.

The donors belonged to the validation cohort of under 150 subjects, which was separate from the approximately 700-subject first cohort. Worth noting for this clone: Its antigen is unknown. Within one base of it there is no much larger clone, and no base qualities were kept.

Libraries were built with the immunoSEQ multiplex PCR assay. As for the original processing: A statistical classification framework was built to diagnose cytomegalovirus status from the catalog of TCR beta chain sequences. TCRdb limited this immuneACCESS table to in-frame rearrangements with V and J called. A share of clones is missing; checked studies link under half to unresolved V genes, and the rest is unexplained. V and J calls and clone size are those listed in that table; D and trimming were worked out from the DNA. Recorded for this sample are fewer than 120,000 clones; approximately 89% of them occurred a single time. Together, the top ten hold under 2% of the sample. V is cut by 3 bases and J by 4 bases, and the space between the germline ends is 16 bases. The germline V gene provides CDR1 MNHNS and CDR2 SASEGT. Taken from cysteine to phenylalanine, the CDR3 has 16 residues. Only CDR3 DNA remains: 48 bases, in frame from the first base.

The origin of this receptor is a woman between 18 and 29 years old in good health and CMV-seronegative. Sequencing used PBMCs. Here the chain combines TRBV6-1 and TRBJ1-5; a tentative D call is TRBD1 (6 bases match). CDR3 loop: CASSEKSYRDNQPQHF. The DNA sequence follows: TGTGCCAGCAGTGAGAAAAGTTACAGGGATAATCAGCCCCAGCATTTT.